This entry is about one T cell receptor beta chain. What it binds is not known. The CDR3 covers 14 residues. The V segment lost 4 bases and the J segment 6 bases; nucleotides outside the gene matches: 3. From germline, CDR1 is SNHLY and CDR2 FYNNEI. The data were taken from a study of T cell responses to AZD1222 COVID-19 vaccine. Study in general: Investigators merged groups given second doses at roughly 4 or roughly 12 weeks.

Data came from immunoSEQ multiplex PCR; TCRdb stores just in-frame clones and leaves some out. The repertoire holds roughly 150,000 clones, about nine tenths seen once, with 4.5% to 6.5% in the top ten. Study-wide findings and caveats: With dominance at 160-218 and 743-854, vaccine-associated CD4 TCRs spanned spike. Donors were chiefly white British, with a greater number of females, and clonal diversity was perhaps underestimated. Spike-specific TCRs gained breadth and depth after people received two AZD1222 doses.

The chain uses TRBV2 and TRBJ1-5, with TRBD1 identical over 10 bases. The sample was peripheral blood, taken on day 0 of AZD1222 vaccination. The sequence derives from an adult in good health. Written as DNA, the CDR3 is TGTGCCAGCAGTGTGACAGGGGGCACTCAGCCCCAGCATTTT. It yields the protein CASSVTGGTQPQHF.